Below, 13 T cell receptor beta chains from the same sample are listed, as sequenced in a study of blood T cell repertoires in COVID-19 (dated by TCRdb to about 2020). The library was made by the immunoSEQ multiplex PCR assay. This is the immuneACCESS table as TCRdb keeps it, with only in-frame sequences that have V and J called. A part of the clones is gone; compared with another copy, unresolved V genes explain less than half, and the rest is unexplained. A total of about 230,000 clones appear in this sample, around 83% of them only once. 2% to 2.5% of the sample is held by the ten biggest clonotypes. Sequenced: peripheral blood. The receptor set was obtained from a man in his forties or fifties who had recovered from COVID-19.

This clone was detected only once. This chain uses TRBV2 with TRBJ1-3; no clear D. Germline-derived CDR1 and CDR2 are SNHLY and FYNNEI. The V gene lost 6 bases and the J gene lost 3 bases, with 6 bases spanning the gap. The CDR3 totals 12 residues. For the CDR3, the DNA is TGTGCCAGCAGATCAAATGGAAACACCATATATTTT. Its protein product is CASRSNGNTIYF.

The V gene is TRBV29-1, the J gene TRBJ2-5; 15 nucleotides match TRBD2. V lost 5 bases and J lost 5; bases outside the gene matches: 6. The CDR3 is 15 residues long. Germline V gives CDR1 SQVTM, CDR2 ANQGSEA. CDR3 sequence (DNA): TGCAGCGTTTCGGGACTAGCGGGGGGTGGGGAGACCCAGTACTTC. Protein sequence: CSVSGLAGGGETQYF.

This clone was picked up one time. The V call is TRBV5-1, the J call TRBJ1-1, with 8 nucleotides matching TRBD1. CDR3 length: 14 amino acids. CDR1 is SGHRS, CDR2 YFSETQ, per germline. The V gene end was trimmed by 1 base and the J gene end by 5 bases; junction bases not matched to a gene: 4. CDR3 bases: TGCGCCAGCAGCTTGACAGGGGGAACGACTGAAGCTTTCTTT. Encoded protein: CASSLTGGTTEAFF.

This clone was counted once. This CDR3 reads CASSFNSYNEQFF. DNA of the CDR3: TGTGCCAGCAGTTTTAACTCCTACAATGAGCAGTTCTTC. The chain carries TRBV12-3 or TRBV12-4 and TRBJ2-1; D call uncertain. This CDR3 is 13 amino acids long. V lost 3 bases and J lost 0, with 3 bases in between.

The rearrangement uses TRBV30 and TRBJ1-2, with D hard to call. Trimming pared 0 bases from V and 7 bases from J, leaving 12 bases between. Looked up from germline, CDR1 is GTSNPN and CDR2 is SVGIG (reference sequence). The CDR3 length is 13 residues. The CDR3 sequence: CAWSVTGVGGYTF. CDR3 nucleotide sequence: TGTGCCTGGAGTGTAACCGGGGTTGGTGGCTACACCTTC.

This clone occurred a few times. The rearrangement joins TRBV5-1 to TRBJ1-6, with D possibly TRBD1 on 6 matching bases. V was trimmed by 0 bases and J by 15 bases, leaving 16 bases between them. This CDR3 region has 14 residues. Germline loops: CDR1 SGHRS, CDR2 YFSETQ. The CDR3: CASSLEARGSVLHF. CDR3 sequence (DNA): TGCGCCAGCAGCTTGGAGGCCAGGGGTTCGGTCCTCCACTTT. Variable domain in full (rest from reference TRBV5-1 and TRBJ1-6): KAGVTQTPRYLIKTRGQQVTLSCSPISGHRSVSWYQQTPGQGLQFLFEYFSETQRNKGNFPGRFSGRQFSNSRSEMNVSTLELGDSALYLCASSLEARGSVLHFGNGTRLTVT.

The chain uses TRBV7-2 and TRBJ1-5, with TRBD1 matching over 7 bases. The V segment lost 4 bases and the J segment 3 bases; nucleotides outside the gene matches: 9. The germline V gene has CDR1 SGHTA and CDR2 FQGNSA. The CDR3 consists of 16 residues. The CDR3 loop reads CASSSHAGTVNQPQHF. In nucleotides, the CDR3 is TGTGCCAGCAGCTCACACGCCGGGACAGTCAATCAGCCCCAGCATTTT.

The chain has TRBV5-1 and TRBJ1-5; TRBD1 matches at 10 bases. Germline V lookup: CDR1 SGHRS, CDR2 YFSETQ. CDR3 length equals 16 residues. V was clipped by 5 bases and J by 7 bases; unmatched bases: 12. CDR3 region: CASRLGAGTGEQPQHF. The CDR3 DNA sequence: TGCGCCAGCAGATTAGGAGCCGGGACAGGGGAACAGCCCCAGCATTTT.

This sequence joins TRBV20-1 and TRBJ2-3; TRBD2 agrees at 14 bases. Germline values: CDR1 DFQATT, CDR2 SNEGSKA (reference sequence). V shed 6 bases and J 13 bases; nucleotides not matched to a gene: 3. The CDR3 loop spans 11 amino acids. The CDR3 DNA reads as TGCAGTGCAAAGACTAGCGGGGGGGAGTATTTT. Protein product: CSAKTSGGEYF.

The rearrangement uses TRBV2 and TRBJ2-2, with TRBD1 identical over 8 bases. The CDR3 is 14 residues long. Germline V lookup: CDR1 SNHLY, CDR2 FYNNEI. Unmatched junction bases numbered 8, after V lost 7 bases and J lost 7 bases. The CDR3, as DNA: TGTGCCAGCACCGGGACGACAGGGGACGGGGAGCTGTTTTTT. This translates into CASTGTTGDGELFF. The variable domain in full, completed from reference TRBV2 and TRBJ2-2, reads EPEVTQTPSHQVTQMGQEVILRCVPISNHLYFYWYRQILGQKVEFLVSFYNNEISEKSEIFDDQFSVERPDGSNFTLKIRSTKLEDSAMYFCASTGTTGDGELFFGEGSRLTVL.

This clone was observed a single time. The chain employs TRBV18 and TRBJ2-3; possible D gene TRBD1, 6 bases. Germline V lookup: CDR1 KGHSH, CDR2 LQKENI. This CDR3 has 14 amino acids. The V and J ends lost 5 bases and 6 bases respectively, with 15 bases between them. The CDR3 nucleotides read TGTGCCAGCTCAGCCCCAACAGGGATGGATACGCAGTATTTT. Amino acids: CASSAPTGMDTQYF.

There are a few counts of this clone. The CDR3 nucleotides read TGCGCCAGCAGCTTGGGTCCGTTTTACGAGCAGTACTTC. The encoded protein is CASSLGPFYEQYF. The chain links TRBV5-1 to TRBJ2-7, with unresolved D. Trimming took off 0 bases at V and 4 bases at J, with 8 bases between the two ends. The CDR3 length is 13 residues. Germline CDR1 SGHRS, CDR2 YFSETQ.

This clone was seen a handful of times. The J gene is TRBJ2-2, the V gene TRBV4-1; 7 bases are shared with TRBD2. The CDR3 is 15 amino acids. Germline loops: CDR1 MGHRA, CDR2 YSYEKL. Unmatched junction bases numbered 10, after V lost 4 bases and J lost 8 bases. This CDR3 reads CASSPIAGVVGELFF. DNA of the CDR3: TGCGCCAGCAGCCCCATCGCGGGGGTGGTAGGGGAGCTGTTTTTT.